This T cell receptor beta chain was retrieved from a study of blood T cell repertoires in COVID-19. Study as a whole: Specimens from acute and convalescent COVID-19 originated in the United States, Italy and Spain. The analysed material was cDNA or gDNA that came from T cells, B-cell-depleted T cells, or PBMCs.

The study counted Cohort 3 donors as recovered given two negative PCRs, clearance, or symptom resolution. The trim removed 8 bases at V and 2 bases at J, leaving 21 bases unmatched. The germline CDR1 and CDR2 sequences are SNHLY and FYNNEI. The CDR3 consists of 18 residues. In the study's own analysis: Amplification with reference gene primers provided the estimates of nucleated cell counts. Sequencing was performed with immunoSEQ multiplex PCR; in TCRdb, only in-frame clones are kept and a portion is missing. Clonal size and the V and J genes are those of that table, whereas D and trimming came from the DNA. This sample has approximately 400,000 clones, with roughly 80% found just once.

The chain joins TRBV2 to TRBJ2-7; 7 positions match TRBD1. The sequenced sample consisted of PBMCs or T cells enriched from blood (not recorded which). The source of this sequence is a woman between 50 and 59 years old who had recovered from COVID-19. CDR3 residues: CASRLSTGPTQRPYEQYF. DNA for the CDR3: TGTGCCAGCCGTCTTTCGACAGGGCCTACCCAACGTCCCTACGAGCAGTACTTC.